This T cell receptor beta chain was documented in a study of T cell changes during pregnancy in multiple sclerosis. TCRdb's copy holds only in-frame clones and misses some; the assay was immunoSEQ multiplex PCR. Here the sample spans tens of thousands of clones, about 93% being singletons. This CDR3 has 14 amino acids. V shed 6 bases and J shed 6 bases, with 17 bases lying between them. Germline V gene sequence: CDR1 LNHDA, CDR2 SQIVND (reference sequence). V and J are TRBV19 and TRBJ2-5; D is possibly TRBD1 (6 bases). Source: peripheral blood, taken in the first trimester of pregnancy. The sequence was obtained from a female donor with multiple sclerosis, enrolled in a pregnancy study. This CDR3 reads CASSDTGWRKTQYF. DNA of the CDR3: TGTGCCAGTAGCGACACAGGGTGGAGAAAGACCCAGTACTTC.